Each of the 26 T cell receptor beta chains below was sequenced from the same sample in a study of neoadjuvant anti-PD-1 for oral cavity cancer. TCRdb's copy holds only in-frame clones and misses some; the assay was immunoSEQ multiplex PCR. The table has 60,000 to 75,000 clones, more than 70% seen once. The sample consisted of PBMCs, taken before nivolumab (anti-PD-1) treatment. The receptor set was obtained from a person aged 40 to 85 with oral cavity squamous cell carcinoma.

The CDR3 DNA reads as TGCGCCAGCAGTGAGATGTTTGCGGGTGGTTGGTATTTT. It is translated as CASSEMFAGGWYF. The V and J genes are TRBV10-1 and TRBJ2-3; possibly TRBD2 for D (5 bases). The CDR3 covers 13 residues. Trimming removed 2 bases at V and 14 bases at J, with 17 bases between. Germline V lookup: CDR1 WNHNN, CDR2 SYGVQD (reference sequence).

The chain is built from TRBV5-1 and TRBJ2-5, with 10 bases lining up with TRBD2. CDR3 length: 17 residues. V was clipped by 0 bases and J by 5 bases; unmatched bases: 10. CDR1 and CDR2 (germline): SGHRS, YFSETQ. The CDR3 DNA reads TGCGCCAGCAGCTTGGCTGGGTTAGCGGGAGGCAGTGAGACCCAGTACTTC. Translation: CASSLAGLAGGSETQYF.

This clone was counted between two and nine times. The chain has TRBV11-2 and TRBJ2-7; 8 nucleotides agree with TRBD1. The V gene end was trimmed by 3 bases and the J gene end by 5 bases; junction bases not matched to a gene: 3. The CDR3 consists of 13 residues. The germline V gene has CDR1 SGHAT and CDR2 FQNNGV. This chain's CDR3 is CASSFGTGNEQYF. The DNA for the CDR3 is TGTGCCAGCAGCTTTGGGACAGGTAACGAGCAGTACTTC.

The chain carries TRBV5-5 and TRBJ2-5, with 13 bases matching TRBD2. The CDR3 is 15 amino acids. Germline V gives CDR1 SGHKS, CDR2 YYEKEE (reference sequence). Trimming removed 3 bases from V and 5 bases from J; junction bases left unmatched: 4. The CDR3 DNA follows: TGTGCCAGCAGCTCCGGACTAGCGGGGGTGGAGACCCAGTACTTC. This gives the protein CASSSGLAGVETQYF.

This clone was observed a handful of times. This chain joins TRBV19 and TRBJ2-7, with TRBD2 identical over 10 bases. Germline CDR1 reads LNHDA; CDR2 reads SQIVND (reference sequence). The V and J ends lost 3 bases and 7 bases, in that order; junction bases with no gene match: 9. The CDR3 is made up of 15 amino acids. CDR3 nucleotide sequence: TGTGCCAGTAGTATGGACCCAGCGGGGGGGCGAGAGCAGTACTTC. This encodes CASSMDPAGGREQYF.

The chain is built from TRBV4-1 and TRBJ1-5, with D possibly TRBD1 on 5 matching bases. Trimming left V 1 base short and J 6 bases short, with 10 bases between. The CDR3 contains 14 residues. The germline gives CDR1 MGHRA, CDR2 YSYEKL. The CDR3 coding sequence is TGCGCCAGCAGCCAAGTTGGGGGGGGTCAGCCCCAGCATTTT. Translation gives CASSQVGGGQPQHF.

V usage is TRBV6-4 and J usage is TRBJ2-5; D is possibly TRBD1 (6 bases). Trimming left V 2 bases short and J 5 bases short, with 15 bases between. CDR1 is MRHNA and CDR2 is SNTAGT in the germline V gene. The CDR3 has 15 residues. The CDR3 spells CASSDVAGAKETQYF. The CDR3 DNA reads TGTGCCAGCAGTGACGTGGCAGGGGCCAAGGAGACCCAGTACTTC.

The chain is built from TRBV30 and TRBJ2-7; D perhaps matches TRBD2 (7 bases). Per the germline V gene, CDR1 is GTSNPN and CDR2 is SVGIG (reference sequence). There are 14 residues in the CDR3. V was cut by 0 bases and J by 7 bases, with 16 bases left in between. The CDR3 region has the DNA TGTGCCTGGAGTGTAATGGGGGGGCTGGGGGAGCAGTACTTC. As protein: CAWSVMGGLGEQYF. Supplemented by reference TRBV30 and TRBJ2-7, the full variable domain reads SQTIHQWPATLVQPVGSPLSLECTVEGTSNPNLYWYRQAAGRGLQLLFYSVGIGQISSEVPQNLSASRPQDRQFILSSKKLLLSDSGFYLCAWSVMGGLGEQYFGPGTRLTVT.

The chain links TRBV28 to TRBJ1-5; TRBD1 is a possible D gene (5 bases). The CDR3 extends over 16 amino acids. CDR1 is MDHEN, CDR2 SYDVKM, per germline. V shed 6 bases and J shed 0 bases, with 15 bases lying between them. The chain's CDR3 is CASSSKQVYSNQPQHF. In DNA form, the CDR3 reads TGTGCCAGCAGCTCTAAACAGGTTTATAGCAATCAGCCCCAGCATTTT. Full variable domain (outside the CDR3, taken from reference TRBV28 and TRBJ1-5): DVKVTQSSRYLVKRTGEKVFLECVQDMDHENMFWYRQDPGLGLRLIYFSYDVKMKEKGDIPEGYSVSREKKERFSLILESASTNQTSMYLCASSSKQVYSNQPQHFGDGTRLSIL.

This clone was counted only a few times. The J gene is TRBJ1-5, the V gene TRBV27; the D is unclear. V lost 4 bases and J lost 0, with 10 bases in between. From germline, CDR1 is MNHEY and CDR2 SMNVEV (reference sequence). This CDR3 contains 15 residues. CDR3 residues: CASSSIPYSNQPQHF. The CDR3 DNA reads TGTGCCAGCAGTTCGATCCCGTATAGCAATCAGCCCCAGCATTTT.

V is TRBV16 and J is TRBJ1-5; 7 bases map to TRBD1. Germline V gene lookup returns CDR1 KGHSY and CDR2 FQNENV. CDR3 length: 14 residues. V shed 2 bases and J 7 bases; nucleotides not matched to a gene: 5. In DNA, the CDR3 is TGTGCCAGCAGCCAACTGACAGGGTACCAGCCCCAGCATTTT. It is translated as CASSQLTGYQPQHF.

This clone was found once. V is TRBV19 and J is TRBJ2-7; weak D call: TRBD2 (6 bases). The CDR3 has 14 amino acids. In germline, CDR1 is LNHDA, CDR2 SQIVND (reference sequence). The V and J ends lost 4 bases and 8 bases respectively, with 18 bases between them. The CDR3 coding sequence is TGTGCCAGTAGTAAGCTCCGGGAGCCTAAGAAGCAGTACTTC. It yields the protein CASSKLREPKKQYF.

The chain combines TRBV2 with TRBJ1-5, with a weak D call TRBD1 (5 bases). Germline CDR1 reads SNHLY; CDR2 reads FYNNEI. Trimming removed 8 bases from V and 7 bases from J, with 18 bases in between. The length of the CDR3 is 14 residues. The CDR3 region is CASQWGEQGQPQHF. The CDR3 nucleotides are TGTGCCAGCCAATGGGGGGAGCAAGGGCAGCCCCAGCATTTT. Filled out from reference TRBV2 and TRBJ1-5, the complete variable domain reads EPEVTQTPSHQVTQMGQEVILRCVPISNHLYFYWYRQILGQKVEFLVSFYNNEISEKSEIFDDQFSVERPDGSNFTLKIRSTKLEDSAMYFCASQWGEQGQPQHFGDGTRLSIL.

V gene TRBV7-2 combines with J gene TRBJ2-7, with 8 bases matching TRBD1. The V gene end was trimmed by 5 bases and the J gene end by 2 bases; junction bases not matched to a gene: 14. The germline V gene has CDR1 SGHTA and CDR2 FQGNSA. This CDR3 contains 17 residues. The CDR3, as DNA: TGTGCCAGCAGCGCGCACCTTGGGACAGGAGGGGCCTACGAGCAGTACTTC. The encoded protein is CASSAHLGTGGAYEQYF.

This chain links TRBV4-1 with TRBJ2-3; 9 positions match TRBD2. CDR1 is MGHRA, CDR2 YSYEKL, per germline. This CDR3 region has 16 residues. Trimming cost V 2 bases and J 2 bases; bases outside gene matches: 5. The CDR3 DNA reads as TGCGCCAGCAGCCAACCCATAGCGGGGGTCACAGATACGCAGTATTTT. The encoded protein is CASSQPIAGVTDTQYF.

Points on this clone: Mismatch with germline at one junction end may stem from a read error. This sequence joins TRBV7-9 and TRBJ1-2, with D tentatively TRBD1 (5 bases). The CDR3 totals 14 residues. Germline assignment: CDR1 SEHNR and CDR2 FQNEAQ (reference sequence). The chain's CDR3 is CASSLALGGKGYTF. Written as DNA, the CDR3 is TGTGCCAGCAGTTTAGCGCTTGGGGGGAAAGGCTACACCTTC.

The rearrangement joins TRBV9 to TRBJ2-3; the D gene is possibly TRBD2 (6 bases). The V gene's germline CDR1 is SGDLS and CDR2 YYNGEE. V was cut by 2 bases and J by 2 bases, with 12 bases left in between. This CDR3 contains 15 residues. CDR3 sequence: CASSVRRDFTDTQYF. The CDR3, as DNA: TGTGCCAGCAGCGTCAGACGGGACTTCACAGATACGCAGTATTTT.

The chain has TRBV7-9 and TRBJ2-7, with TRBD2 matching over 7 bases. Germline CDR1 reads SEHNR; CDR2 reads FQNEAQ (reference sequence). There are 12 residues in the CDR3. Trimming at V came to 5 bases and at J to 6 bases, leaving 4 bases not matched to a gene. The CDR3: CASSPTGGEQYF. As DNA, the CDR3 is TGTGCCAGCAGCCCCACGGGGGGCGAGCAGTACTTC.

This clone was counted once. The chain carries TRBV28 and TRBJ2-7; the D gene is possibly TRBD2 (5 bases). Germline V CDR1 and CDR2: MDHEN, SYDVKM. Deletions cut 6 bases from V and 6 bases from J, with 9 bases between. This CDR3 is built from 11 residues. The CDR3 sequence is CASRGLGEQYF. The DNA of the CDR3 is TGTGCCAGCAGAGGACTGGGCGAGCAGTACTTC.

By share, this clone counts as medium-sized. The chain recombines TRBV7-9 with TRBJ2-1, with 7 bases identical to TRBD2. The length of the CDR3 is 15 residues. Germline trimming cut 5 bases from V and 7 bases from J; bases unmatched to any gene: 11. CDR1 SEHNR and CDR2 FQNEAQ come from the germline V gene (reference sequence). CDR3: CASSPLRRGTNEQFF. The CDR3 DNA reads TGTGCCAGCAGCCCCTTGAGGCGGGGGACGAATGAGCAGTTCTTC.

The chain couples TRBV29-1 to TRBJ2-3, with D possibly TRBD2 on 6 matching bases. Trimming removed 4 bases from V and 2 bases from J, with 13 bases in between. Germline CDR1 reads SQVTM; CDR2 reads ANQGSEA. This CDR3 is built from 14 residues. The CDR3 sequence is CSVVGGTNTDTQYF. DNA of the CDR3: TGCAGCGTTGTAGGCGGGACCAACACAGATACGCAGTATTTT.

The chain links TRBV10-1 to TRBJ2-2, with a weak D call TRBD2 (5 bases). The CDR3 sequence is 16 residues long. Trimming removed 0 bases at V and 7 bases at J, with 15 bases between. Per germline, CDR1 WNHNN and CDR2 SYGVQD (reference sequence). CDR3: CASSESRAGGDGELFF. CDR3 nucleotides: TGCGCCAGCAGTGAGTCGAGGGCAGGTGGGGACGGGGAGCTGTTTTTT.

The chain uses TRBV10-3 and TRBJ2-6; TRBD1 is a possible D gene (6 bases). The CDR3 totals 15 residues. Trimming shortened V by 6 bases and J by 1 base, and 10 bases separated the two germline ends. CDR1 is ENHRY and CDR2 is SYGVKD in the germline V gene. The CDR3 nucleotides are TGTGCCATCAGAACCGACAGGTCTGGGGCCAACGTCCTGACTTTC. Translation: CAIRTDRSGANVLTF.

This clone was observed once. The chain links TRBV30 to TRBJ2-1; D is ambiguous. V lost 0 bases, J lost 7 bases, and 13 bases lay in between. CDR1 and CDR2 from the germline V gene are GTSNPN and SVGIG (reference sequence). This CDR3 region has 14 residues. The CDR3 reads CAWSVSVAQNEQFF. CDR3 bases: TGTGCCTGGAGTGTATCGGTAGCTCAGAATGAGCAGTTCTTC.

This chain connects TRBV4-1 to TRBJ1-2; TRBD1 is a possible D gene (6 bases). Per germline, CDR1 MGHRA and CDR2 YSYEKL. The CDR3 runs to 15 residues. Trimming shortened V by 0 bases and J by 6 bases, and 14 bases separated the two germline ends. CDR3 DNA sequence: TGCGCCAGCAGCCAAGATATAGGGGGAAGGGATGGCTACACCTTC. Protein: CASSQDIGGRDGYTF.

The V call is TRBV18, the J call TRBJ1-1; no clear D. CDR1 KGHSH and CDR2 LQKENI come from the germline V gene. This CDR3 contains 10 residues. With 7 bases removed from V and 10 bases from J, the gap between germline ends came to 10 bases. The CDR3 region is CASYPITAFF. CDR3 sequence (DNA): TGTGCCAGCTACCCAATTACAGCTTTCTTT.